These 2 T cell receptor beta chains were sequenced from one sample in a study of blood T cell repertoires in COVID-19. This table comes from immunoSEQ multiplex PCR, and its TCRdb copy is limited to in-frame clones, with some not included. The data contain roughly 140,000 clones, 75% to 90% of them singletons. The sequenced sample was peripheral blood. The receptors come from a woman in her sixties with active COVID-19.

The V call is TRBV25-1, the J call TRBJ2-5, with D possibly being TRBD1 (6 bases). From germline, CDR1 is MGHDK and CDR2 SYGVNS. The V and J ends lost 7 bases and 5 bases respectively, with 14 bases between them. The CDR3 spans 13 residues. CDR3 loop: CASTPQGLETQYF. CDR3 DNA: TGTGCCAGCACTCCACAGGGTTTGGAGACCCAGTACTTC.

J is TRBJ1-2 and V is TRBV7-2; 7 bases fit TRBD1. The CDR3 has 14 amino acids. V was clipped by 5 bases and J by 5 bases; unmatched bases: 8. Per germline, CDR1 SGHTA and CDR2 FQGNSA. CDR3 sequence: CASSPEQGRYGYTF. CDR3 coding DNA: TGTGCCAGCAGCCCCGAACAGGGGCGGTATGGCTACACCTTC.